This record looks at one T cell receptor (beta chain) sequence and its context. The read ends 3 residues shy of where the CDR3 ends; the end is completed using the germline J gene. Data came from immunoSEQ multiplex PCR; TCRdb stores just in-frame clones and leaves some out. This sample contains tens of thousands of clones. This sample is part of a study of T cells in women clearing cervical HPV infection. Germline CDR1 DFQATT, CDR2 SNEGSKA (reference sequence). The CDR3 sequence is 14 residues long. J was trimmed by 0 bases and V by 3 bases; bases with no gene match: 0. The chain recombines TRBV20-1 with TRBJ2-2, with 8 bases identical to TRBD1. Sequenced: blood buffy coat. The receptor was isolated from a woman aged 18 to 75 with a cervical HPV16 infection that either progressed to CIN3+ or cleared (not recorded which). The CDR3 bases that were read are TGCAGTGCTAGGACAGGGGCGAACACCGGGGAG. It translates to CSARTGANTGE. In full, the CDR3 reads CSARTGANTGELFF.